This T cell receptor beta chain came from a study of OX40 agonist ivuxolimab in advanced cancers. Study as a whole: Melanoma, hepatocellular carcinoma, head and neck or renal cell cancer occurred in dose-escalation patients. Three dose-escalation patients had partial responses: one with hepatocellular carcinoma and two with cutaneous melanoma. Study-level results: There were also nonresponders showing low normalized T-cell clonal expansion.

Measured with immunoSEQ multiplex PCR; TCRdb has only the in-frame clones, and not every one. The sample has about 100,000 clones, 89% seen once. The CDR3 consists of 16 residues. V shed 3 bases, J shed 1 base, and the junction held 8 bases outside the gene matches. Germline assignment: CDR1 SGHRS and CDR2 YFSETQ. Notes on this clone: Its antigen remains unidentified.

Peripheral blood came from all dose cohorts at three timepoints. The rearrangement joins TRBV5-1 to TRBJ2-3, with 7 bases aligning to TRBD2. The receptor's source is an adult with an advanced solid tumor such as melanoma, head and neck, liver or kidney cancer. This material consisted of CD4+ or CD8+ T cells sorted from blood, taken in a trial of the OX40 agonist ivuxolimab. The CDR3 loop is CASSSPERGRTDTQYF. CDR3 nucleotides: TGCGCCAGCAGCTCCCCAGAGCGGGGACGCACAGATACGCAGTATTTT.